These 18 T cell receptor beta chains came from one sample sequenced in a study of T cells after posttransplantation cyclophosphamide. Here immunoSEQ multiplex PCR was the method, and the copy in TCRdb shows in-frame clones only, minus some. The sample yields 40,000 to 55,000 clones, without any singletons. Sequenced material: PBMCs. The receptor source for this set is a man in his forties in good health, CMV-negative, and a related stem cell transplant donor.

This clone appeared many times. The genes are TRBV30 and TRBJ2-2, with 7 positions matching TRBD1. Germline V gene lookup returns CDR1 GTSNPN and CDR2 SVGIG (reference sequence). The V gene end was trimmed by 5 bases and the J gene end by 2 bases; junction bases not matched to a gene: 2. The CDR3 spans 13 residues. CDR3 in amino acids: CAWGQVNTGELFF. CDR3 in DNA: TGTGCCTGGGGACAGGTTAACACCGGGGAGCTGTTTTTT.

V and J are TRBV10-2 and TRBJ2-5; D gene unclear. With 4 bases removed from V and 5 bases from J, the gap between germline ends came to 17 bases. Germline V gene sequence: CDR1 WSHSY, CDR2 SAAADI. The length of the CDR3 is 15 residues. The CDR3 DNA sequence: TGCGCCAGCAGTGGAGAAGGAGTTGGTTGGGAGACCCAGTACTTC. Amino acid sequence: CASSGEGVGWETQYF.

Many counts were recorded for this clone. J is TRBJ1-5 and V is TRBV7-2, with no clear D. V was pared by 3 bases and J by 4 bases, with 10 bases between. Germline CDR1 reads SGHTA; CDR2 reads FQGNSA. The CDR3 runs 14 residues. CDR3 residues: CASSLKTSNQPQHF. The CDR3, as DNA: TGTGCCAGCAGCTTGAAAACATCAAATCAGCCCCAGCATTTT.

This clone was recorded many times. CDR3 amino acids: CATGYNQPQHF. CDR3 DNA: TGTGCCACAGGGTACAATCAGCCCCAGCATTTT. The chain links TRBV6-5 to TRBJ1-5; tentative D call: TRBD1 (5 bases). CDR1 is MNHEY, CDR2 SVGAGI, per germline. Trimming left V 10 bases short and J 3 bases short, with 7 bases between. This CDR3 has 11 residues.

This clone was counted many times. The CDR3 nucleotides are TGTGCCTGGATTCTGACAGGGATGGGTGGCTACACCTTC. Translated: CAWILTGMGGYTF. The V gene is TRBV30, the J gene TRBJ1-2; 7 nucleotides agree with TRBD1. Germline loops: CDR1 GTSNPN, CDR2 SVGIG (reference sequence). The CDR3 has 13 amino acids. V was clipped by 4 bases and J by 7 bases; unmatched bases: 9.

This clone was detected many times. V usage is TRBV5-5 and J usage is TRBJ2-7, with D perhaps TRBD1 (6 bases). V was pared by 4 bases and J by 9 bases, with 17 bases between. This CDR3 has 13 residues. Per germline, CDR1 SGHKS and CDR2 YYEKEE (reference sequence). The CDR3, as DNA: TGTGCCAGCAGCGTGAACAGGGAAACGGGGCAGTACTTC. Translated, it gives CASSVNRETGQYF.

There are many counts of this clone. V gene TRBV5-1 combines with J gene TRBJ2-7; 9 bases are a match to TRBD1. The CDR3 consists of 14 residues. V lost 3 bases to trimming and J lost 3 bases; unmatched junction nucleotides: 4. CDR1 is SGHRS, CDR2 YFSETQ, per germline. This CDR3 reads CASSWGQGGYEQYF. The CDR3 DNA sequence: TGCGCCAGCAGCTGGGGACAGGGAGGCTACGAGCAGTACTTC.

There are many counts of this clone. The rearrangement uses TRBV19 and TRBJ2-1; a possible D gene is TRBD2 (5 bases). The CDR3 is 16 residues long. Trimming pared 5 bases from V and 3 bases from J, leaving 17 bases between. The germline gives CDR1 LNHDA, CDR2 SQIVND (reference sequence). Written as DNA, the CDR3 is TGTGCCAGTAGTCTGGAAGAGGGAGATCTCTACAATGAGCAGTTCTTC. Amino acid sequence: CASSLEEGDLYNEQFF.

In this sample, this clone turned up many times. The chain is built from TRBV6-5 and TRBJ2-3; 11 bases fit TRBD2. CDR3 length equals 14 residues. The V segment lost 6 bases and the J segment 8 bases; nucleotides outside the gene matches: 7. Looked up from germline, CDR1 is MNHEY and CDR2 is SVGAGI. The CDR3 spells CASRPGLAVVTQYF. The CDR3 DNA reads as TGTGCCAGCAGGCCGGGACTAGCGGTCGTTACGCAGTATTTT.

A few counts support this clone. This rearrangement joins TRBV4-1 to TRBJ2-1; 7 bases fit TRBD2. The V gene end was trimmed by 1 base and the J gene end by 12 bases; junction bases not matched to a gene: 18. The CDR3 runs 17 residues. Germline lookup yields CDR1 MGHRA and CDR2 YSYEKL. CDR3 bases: TGCGCCAGCAGCCAAGGCTCACGGTCGGGGGGATTATTGGGGCAGTTCTTC. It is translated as CASSQGSRSGGLLGQFF.

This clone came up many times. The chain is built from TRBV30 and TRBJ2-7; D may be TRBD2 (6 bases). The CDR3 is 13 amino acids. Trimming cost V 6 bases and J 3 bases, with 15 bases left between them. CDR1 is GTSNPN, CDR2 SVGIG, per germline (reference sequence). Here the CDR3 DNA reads TGTGCCTGTACCCCGGCGGGGATCTACGAGCAGTACTTC. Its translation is CACTPAGIYEQYF. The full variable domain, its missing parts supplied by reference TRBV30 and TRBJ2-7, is SQTIHQWPATLVQPVGSPLSLECTVEGTSNPNLYWYRQAAGRGLQLLFYSVGIGQISSEVPQNLSASRPQDRQFILSSKKLLLSDSGFYLCACTPAGIYEQYFGPGTRLTVT.

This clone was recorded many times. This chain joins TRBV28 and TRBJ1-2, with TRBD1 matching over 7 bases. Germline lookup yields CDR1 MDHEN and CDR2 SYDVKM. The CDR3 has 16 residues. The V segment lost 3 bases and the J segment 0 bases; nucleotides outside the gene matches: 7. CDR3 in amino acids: CASSLVGDSSNYGYTF. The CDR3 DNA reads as TGTGCCAGCAGTTTGGTGGGGGACAGCTCTAACTATGGCTACACCTTC.

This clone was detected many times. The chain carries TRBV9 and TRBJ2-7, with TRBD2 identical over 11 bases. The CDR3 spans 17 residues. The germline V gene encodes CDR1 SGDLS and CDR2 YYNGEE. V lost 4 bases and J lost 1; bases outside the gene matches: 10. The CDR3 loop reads CASSPRVGLADSYEQYF. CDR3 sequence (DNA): TGTGCCAGCAGCCCCAGGGTGGGACTAGCGGATTCCTACGAGCAGTACTTC. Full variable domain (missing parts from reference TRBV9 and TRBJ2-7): DSGVTQTPKHLITATGQRVTLRCSPRSGDLSVYWYQQSLDQGLQFLIQYYNGEERAKGNILERFSAQQFPDLHSELNLSSLELGDSALYFCASSPRVGLADSYEQYFGPGTRLTVT.

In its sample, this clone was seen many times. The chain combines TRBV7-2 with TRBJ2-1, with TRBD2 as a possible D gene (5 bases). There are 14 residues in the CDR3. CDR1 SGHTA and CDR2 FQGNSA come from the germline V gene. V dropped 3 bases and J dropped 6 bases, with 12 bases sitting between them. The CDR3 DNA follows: TGTGCCAGCAGCTTTAGCCTAGAGGGCAATGAGCAGTTCTTC. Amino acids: CASSFSLEGNEQFF.

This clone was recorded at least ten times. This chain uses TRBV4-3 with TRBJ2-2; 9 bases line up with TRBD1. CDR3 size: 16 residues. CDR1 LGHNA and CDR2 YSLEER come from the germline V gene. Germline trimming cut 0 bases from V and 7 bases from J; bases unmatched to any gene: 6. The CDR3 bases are TGCGCCAGCAGCCAAGATGGGACAGGGACCCACGGGGAGCTGTTTTTT. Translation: CASSQDGTGTHGELFF.

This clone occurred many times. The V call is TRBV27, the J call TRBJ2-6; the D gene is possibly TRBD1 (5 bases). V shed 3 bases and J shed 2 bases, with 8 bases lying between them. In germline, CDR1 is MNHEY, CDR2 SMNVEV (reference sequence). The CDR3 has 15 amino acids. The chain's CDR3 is CASSFFRAGANVLTF. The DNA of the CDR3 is TGTGCCAGCAGTTTTTTCAGGGCTGGGGCCAACGTCCTGACTTTC.

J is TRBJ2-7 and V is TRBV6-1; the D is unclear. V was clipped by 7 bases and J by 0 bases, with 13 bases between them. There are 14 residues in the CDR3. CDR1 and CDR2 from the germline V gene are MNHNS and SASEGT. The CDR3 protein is CASTRSIHSYEQYF. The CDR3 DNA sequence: TGTGCCAGCACCCGAAGTATACACTCCTACGAGCAGTACTTC.

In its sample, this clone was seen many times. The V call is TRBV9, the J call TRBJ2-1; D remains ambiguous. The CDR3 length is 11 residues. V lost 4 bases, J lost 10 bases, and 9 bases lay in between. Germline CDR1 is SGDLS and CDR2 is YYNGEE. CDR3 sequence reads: CASSTKAEQFF. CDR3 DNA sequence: TGTGCCAGCAGCACAAAAGCGGAGCAGTTCTTC.